Described below is a single T cell receptor (beta chain) sequence and its context. Sequencing used immunoSEQ multiplex PCR; TCRdb keeps in-frame clones, though not all of them. This table holds 150,000 or so clones, roughly four fifths found once. The germline gives CDR1 SGHAT, CDR2 FQDESV (reference sequence). The CDR3 loop spans 14 amino acids. The V end was cut by 0 bases, the J end by 2 bases, with 7 bases between. The data belong to a study of blood T cell repertoires in COVID-19. Study at large: The cDNA or gDNA used as material had been derived from T cells, B-cell-depleted T cells, or PBMCs.

This TCR came from a human donor with acute or convalescent COVID-19. The donor label of this sample is uncertain. The sequenced sample consisted of peripheral blood. The chain carries TRBV11-1 and TRBJ1-1; D is uncertain. CDR3 amino acids: CASSLARRNTEAFF. CDR3 coding DNA: TGTGCCAGCAGCTTAGCGCGTAGAAACACTGAAGCTTTCTTT. Drawing the rest from reference TRBV11-1 and TRBJ1-1, the complete variable domain is EAEVAQSPRYKITEKSQAVAFWCDPISGHATLYWYRQILGQGPELLVQFQDESVVDDSQLPKDRFSAERLKGVDSTLKIQPAELGDSAMYLCASSLARRNTEAFFGQGTRLTVV.